The 2 T cell receptor beta chains below all came from one sample that was sequenced in a study of shared clonotypes between healthy human individuals. The method was immunoSEQ multiplex PCR; TCRdb's version includes in-frame clones alone and lacks a portion of them. The sample lists around 510,000 clones, more than 95% occurring once. The sample comprised naive CD4+ T cells sorted from blood. Subset described: CD45RA+ positively selected. The receptors shown here come from a woman aged 25 to 39 in good health.

The rearrangement links TRBV4-2 to TRBJ1-2, with 8 bases fitting TRBD1. This CDR3 spans 16 amino acids. Trimming removed 4 bases from V and 6 bases from J; junction bases left unmatched: 13. Looked up from germline, CDR1 is LGHNA and CDR2 is YNFKEQ. The CDR3 DNA sequence: TGTGCCAGCAGCCGAGGACAGGGTAGGGACTTGGATGGCTACACCTTC. Translation gives CASSRGQGRDLDGYTF.

This rearrangement joins TRBV28 to TRBJ2-7; 10 nucleotides match TRBD1. After removal of 6 bases from V and 6 bases from J, the junction contained 8 bases not matched to a gene. Per the germline V gene, CDR1 is MDHEN and CDR2 is SYDVKM. CDR3 length equals 14 residues. The CDR3 DNA reads TGTGCCAGCAGGACAGGGGGCGCGACCGGCGAGCAGTACTTC. It yields the protein CASRTGGATGEQYF.